The sequence of this T cell receptor beta chain was determined in a study of blood T cell repertoires in COVID-19. Across the study: The study drew acute and convalescent COVID-19 samples from the United States, Italy and Spain. The cDNA or gDNA used as material had been derived from T cells, B-cell-depleted T cells, or PBMCs.

This clone occurred once. An end of the junction differs from the germline gene, which may be a read error. CDR3 size: 8 residues. Looked up from germline, CDR1 is MNHEY and CDR2 is SMNVEV (reference sequence). Generated by immunoSEQ multiplex PCR, the TCRdb table keeps only in-frame clones and is missing some. The sample consists of approximately 94,000 clones, more than 85% of them appearing once. This chain links TRBV27 with TRBJ1-5; D possibly corresponds to TRBD1 (5 bases). What was sequenced was peripheral blood. The clonotype originates from a man aged 30 to 39 in a cohort sampled during active COVID-19. The DNA of the CDR3 is TGTGAGACAGCGATTTTTCCCTTT. It yields the protein CETAIFPF.